This T cell receptor beta chain comes out of a study of blood T cell repertoires in COVID-19. Study at large: Collection of acute and convalescent COVID-19 samples took place in the United States, Italy and Spain. In each case, the material was cDNA or gDNA derived from T cells, B-cell-depleted T cells, or PBMCs.

The germline CDR1 and CDR2 sequences are LGHDT and YNNKEL (reference sequence). The CDR3 is 12 residues long. Between the trimmed V and J ends, which lost 4 bases and 7 bases, there was a span of 10 bases. Original processing methods: Researchers report that nucleated cell counts were estimated from reference gene primer amplification. Only in-frame clones appear in the TCRdb table, and some are missing; sequencing was by immunoSEQ multiplex PCR. D and trimming were read from the DNA, whereas the V and J calls and clone size are those reported in that table. The sample has under 250,000 clones, around 82% seen once.

Sequenced input: peripheral blood. The chain joins TRBV3-1 (or the pseudogene TRBV3-2) to TRBJ1-1, with a possible D match to TRBD1 (5 bases). This receptor was obtained from an older woman with acute or convalescent COVID-19. The CDR3 region has the DNA TGTGCCAGCAGCCGGGGCCCCCTTGAAGCTTTCTTT. Translation gives CASSRGPLEAFF.